The 21 T cell receptor beta chains below come from one sample, sequenced in a study of shared clonotypes between healthy human individuals. Data came from immunoSEQ multiplex PCR; TCRdb stores just in-frame clones and leaves some out. This sample yields fewer than 850,000 clones, of which 90% to 97% are seen a single time; less than 0.25% belongs to the top ten. Terminally differentiated effector memory CD45RA+ cells were excluded by CCR7 positive selection of CD45RO-negative cells. Sequenced sample: naive CD8+ T cells sorted from blood. The receptors originated from a man aged 25-45 years in good health.

This sequence joins TRBV14 and TRBJ2-3, with D perhaps matching TRBD1 or TRBD2 (5 bases each). The CDR3 is made up of 16 amino acids. The germline CDR1 and CDR2 sequences are SGHDN and FVKESK. Trimming removed 0 bases at V and 2 bases at J, with 12 bases between. In DNA form, the CDR3 reads TGTGCCAGCAGCCAAGAAAGGGGCCGGGACACAGATACGCAGTATTTT. Protein sequence: CASSQERGRDTDTQYF.

The chain employs TRBV13 and TRBJ2-5; the D gene is possibly TRBD2 (6 bases). V lost 5 bases and J lost 3, with 13 bases in between. This CDR3 is 14 amino acids long. Looked up from germline, CDR1 is PRHDT and CDR2 is FYEKMQ (reference sequence). This CDR3 is CASSPEGGKETQYF. The DNA of the CDR3 is TGTGCCAGCAGCCCCGAGGGCGGGAAAGAGACCCAGTACTTC.

This rearrangement joins TRBV5-4 to TRBJ2-7, with unresolved D. Looked up from germline, CDR1 is SGHNT and CDR2 is YYREEE (reference sequence). Deletions cut 2 bases from V and 3 bases from J, with 6 bases between. This CDR3 region has 12 residues. CDR3 in DNA: TGTGCCAGCAGCTTAACGGGCTACGAGCAGTACTTC. Its translation is CASSLTGYEQYF. Supplemented by reference TRBV5-4 and TRBJ2-7, the full variable domain reads ETGVTQSPTHLIKTRGQQVTLRCSSQSGHNTVSWYQQALGQGPQFIFQYYREEENGRGNFPPRFSGLQFPNYSSELNVNALELDDSALYLCASSLTGYEQYFGPGTRLTVT.

The chain links TRBV7-8 to TRBJ2-1; 12 bases match TRBD2. CDR1 and CDR2 (germline): SGHVS, FQNEAQ. The CDR3 totals 17 residues. The V and J ends lost 5 bases and 0 bases, in that order; junction bases with no gene match: 5. CDR3 residues: CASSGLAGLSSYNEQFF. Here the CDR3 DNA reads TGTGCCAGCAGCGGACTAGCGGGGTTAAGCTCCTACAATGAGCAGTTCTTC.

The chain carries TRBV27 and TRBJ2-3; D might be TRBD1 (5 bases). Germline CDR1 and CDR2: MNHEY and SMNVEV (reference sequence). The CDR3 contains 11 residues. V dropped 3 bases and J dropped 10 bases, with 8 bases sitting between them. The CDR3 nucleotides are TGTGCCAGCAGTTTCCTAGGGGCGCAGTATTTT. As protein: CASSFLGAQYF.

V usage is TRBV4-3 and J usage is TRBJ2-1, with a tentative D call TRBD2 (7 bases). V was trimmed by 1 base and J by 3 bases, leaving 13 bases between them. The CDR3 has 16 amino acids. The germline gives CDR1 LGHNA, CDR2 YSLEER. CDR3 sequence (DNA): TGCGCCAGCAGCCAAGGGCGGGGGCAGTTCTACAATGAGCAGTTCTTC. This codes for CASSQGRGQFYNEQFF.

As DNA, the CDR3 is TGTGCCAGCAGCGAACTAGCGGGAGGCGCTCCAGATGAGCAGTTCTTC. Its protein is CASSELAGGAPDEQFF. The genes are TRBV9 and TRBJ2-1; 12 bases align to TRBD2. Germline assignment: CDR1 SGDLS and CDR2 YYNGEE. The CDR3 totals 16 residues. The junction had 9 bases not matched to a gene; V was cut back by 3 bases and J by 8 bases.

The chain uses TRBV19 and TRBJ2-7, with D hard to call. The CDR3 is 10 residues long. From germline, CDR1 is LNHDA and CDR2 SQIVND (reference sequence). Trimming removed 9 bases at V and 6 bases at J, with 9 bases between. In nucleotides, the CDR3 is TGTGCCAGGGGAAGGTGCGAGCAGTACTTC. It is translated as CARGRCEQYF.

This sequence joins TRBV7-2 and TRBJ2-7; 7 bases map to TRBD2. In germline, CDR1 is SGHTA, CDR2 FQGNSA. This CDR3 region has 15 residues. J lost 1 base, V lost 4 bases, and 7 bases had no gene match. The CDR3 loop reads CASSYQLAPSYEQYF. The CDR3 DNA reads TGTGCCAGCAGCTACCAACTAGCGCCTTCCTACGAGCAGTACTTC.

V is TRBV29-1 and J is TRBJ2-7; D unresolved. Trimming removed 1 base at V and 2 bases at J, with 9 bases between. CDR1 SQVTM and CDR2 ANQGSEA come from the germline V gene. This CDR3 contains 13 residues. CDR3 DNA: TGCAGCGTTGAAGTCGACCTTCCCTACGAGCAGTACTTC. Protein: CSVEVDLPYEQYF.

This chain joins TRBV6-6 and TRBJ1-4, with D uncertain. From germline, CDR1 is MNHNY and CDR2 SVGAGI (reference sequence). Trimming cost V 7 bases and J 7 bases, with 16 bases left between them. The CDR3 spans 14 residues. CDR3 nucleotides: TGTGCCAGCACCGCACGAGGTCTCGCTGAAAAACTGTTTTTT. It is translated as CASTARGLAEKLFF.

The V call is TRBV6-5, the J call TRBJ1-1; weak D call: TRBD1 (5 bases). The CDR3 consists of 12 residues. From germline, CDR1 is MNHEY and CDR2 SVGAGI. With 1 base removed from V and 8 bases from J, the gap between germline ends came to 8 bases. The DNA of the CDR3 is TGTGCCAGCAGTTACTTGGGGGTAGAAGCTTTCTTT. It encodes CASSYLGVEAFF.

The chain links TRBV18 to TRBJ1-2, with unresolved D. Looked up from germline, CDR1 is KGHSH and CDR2 is LQKENI. The CDR3 extends over 14 amino acids. The V and J ends lost 0 bases and 2 bases respectively, with 7 bases between them. This chain's CDR3 is CASSPPRRNYGYTF. The CDR3 region has the DNA TGTGCCAGCTCACCACCGCGGAGAAACTATGGCTACACCTTC.

The CDR3 is CASSPTDGTYEQYF. DNA of the CDR3: TGCGCCAGCAGCCCAACTGACGGGACCTACGAGCAGTACTTC. The chain carries TRBV4-1 and TRBJ2-7; D perhaps matches TRBD2 (5 bases). The V gene lost 4 bases and the J gene lost 2 bases, with 12 bases spanning the gap. CDR3 size: 14 residues. CDR1 and CDR2 (germline): MGHRA, YSYEKL.

This chain links TRBV5-6 with TRBJ1-5; D might be TRBD1 (6 bases). V was clipped by 0 bases and J by 4 bases, with 17 bases between them. Germline loops: CDR1 SGHDT, CDR2 YYEEEE. This CDR3 region has 17 residues. Written as DNA, the CDR3 is TGTGCCAGCAGCTTGGCAGGGGCAAGGGTAGTGAATCAGCCCCAGCATTTT. Translation: CASSLAGARVVNQPQHF.

This chain joins TRBV9 and TRBJ2-1, with TRBD1 as a possible D gene (6 bases). V dropped 0 bases and J dropped 8 bases, with 15 bases sitting between them. The CDR3 has 15 amino acids. Germline V gives CDR1 SGDLS, CDR2 YYNGEE. The CDR3 DNA reads as TGTGCCAGCAGCGTAGTGGGCAGGGGAAATGATGAGCAGTTCTTC. It translates to CASSVVGRGNDEQFF.

The chain joins TRBV5-5 to TRBJ1-5; no reliable D call. Per germline, CDR1 SGHKS and CDR2 YYEKEE (reference sequence). Trimming took off 4 bases at V and 0 bases at J, with 11 bases between the two ends. The CDR3 sequence is 15 residues long. The CDR3 reads CASSRGLNSNQPQHF. CDR3 sequence (DNA): TGTGCCAGCAGCCGCGGATTGAATAGCAATCAGCCCCAGCATTTT.

This CDR3 reads CASSLAAGSTYEQYF. CDR3 nucleotide sequence: TGTGCCAGCAGCTTAGCCGCGGGGTCAACTTACGAGCAGTACTTC. The chain has TRBV11-2 and TRBJ2-7, with a weak D call TRBD2 (6 bases). CDR3 length: 15 residues. Germline V gives CDR1 SGHAT, CDR2 FQNNGV. V lost 1 base and J 4 bases, leaving 14 bases between the germline ends. Full variable domain (missing parts from reference TRBV11-2 and TRBJ2-7): EAGVAQSPRYKIIEKRQSVAFWCNPISGHATLYWYQQILGQGPKLLIQFQNNGVVDDSQLPKDRFSAERLKGVDSTLKIQPAKLEDSAVYLCASSLAAGSTYEQYFGPGTRLTVT.

The chain combines TRBV6-1 with TRBJ2-2; 11 bases agree with TRBD2. The CDR3 is 15 residues long. The germline CDR1 and CDR2 sequences are MNHNS and SASEGT. The V segment lost 4 bases and the J segment 6 bases; nucleotides outside the gene matches: 4. The CDR3 DNA reads TGTGCCAGCAGTGTACTAGCGGGAGCCCCCGGGGAGCTGTTTTTT. It yields the protein CASSVLAGAPGELFF.

The V call is TRBV13, the J call TRBJ2-7, with D perhaps matching TRBD1 (5 bases). Trimming cost V 5 bases and J 5 bases, with 16 bases left between them. The germline V gene encodes CDR1 PRHDT and CDR2 FYEKMQ (reference sequence). CDR3 length equals 14 residues. CDR3 coding DNA: TGTGCCAGCAGCGCTGACGGTGGCAGGGACGAGCAGTACTTC. This codes for CASSADGGRDEQYF.

The V gene is TRBV9, the J gene TRBJ2-3, with unresolved D. There are 14 residues in the CDR3. Looked up from germline, CDR1 is SGDLS and CDR2 is YYNGEE. Trimming cost V 0 bases and J 2 bases, with 7 bases left between them. CDR3 in DNA: TGTGCCAGCAGCGTAGAGACCACCACAGATACGCAGTATTTT. It codes for CASSVETTTDTQYF.